Sample share makes the clone carrying this T cell receptor (beta chain) medium-sized (0.01 to 0.1%). This entry comes from a study of shared clonotypes between healthy human individuals. Donors comprised only Caucasian adults living in Nashville, Tennessee. From germline, CDR1 is SNHLY and CDR2 FYNNEI. The CDR3 is 14 amino acids. Trimming pared 7 bases from V and 3 bases from J, leaving 12 bases between. Data came from immunoSEQ multiplex PCR; TCRdb stores just in-frame clones and leaves some out. The table has about 340,000 clones, around 67% seen once; the top ten hold around 9.3%. This sequence joins TRBV2 and TRBJ2-2; D may be TRBD2 (5 bases). Material for sequencing was memory CD4+ T cells sorted from blood. The subset here: CD45RA-negative fraction. This sequence originates from a man aged 25 to 40 in good health. Here the CDR3 reads CASTSPLDTGELFF. The CDR3 DNA sequence: TGTGCCAGCACTAGCCCCCTTGACACCGGGGAGCTGTTTTTT.